This T cell receptor (beta chain) was recorded in a study of Ad26.COV2.S vaccination and SARS-CoV-2 variants. The treatment: about 20 received Ad26.COV2.S at low or high dose, single or two shots; about 5 received placebo; per-sample allocation not given. Samples came from day 63 after the first vaccine or placebo injection. Assay: immunoSEQ multiplex PCR; the TCRdb copy retains only in-frame clones and omits some. The sample lists over 300,000 clones, 83% occurring once. The sequence came from a person between 18 and 60 years old who received the Ad26.COV2.S COVID-19 vaccine or a placebo. The specimen was peripheral blood, collected in a trial of Ad26.COV2.S vaccine versus placebo.

Here the CDR3 DNA reads TGTGCCAGCAGTCTAGGGGCAGATAATCAGCCCCAGCATTTT. It codes for CASSLGADNQPQHF. The chain links TRBV27 to TRBJ1-5, with TRBD1 as a possible D gene (5 bases). There are 14 residues in the CDR3. CDR1 is MNHEY and CDR2 is SMNVEV in the germline V gene (reference sequence). Between the trimmed V and J ends, which lost 5 bases and 4 bases, there was a span of 12 bases.